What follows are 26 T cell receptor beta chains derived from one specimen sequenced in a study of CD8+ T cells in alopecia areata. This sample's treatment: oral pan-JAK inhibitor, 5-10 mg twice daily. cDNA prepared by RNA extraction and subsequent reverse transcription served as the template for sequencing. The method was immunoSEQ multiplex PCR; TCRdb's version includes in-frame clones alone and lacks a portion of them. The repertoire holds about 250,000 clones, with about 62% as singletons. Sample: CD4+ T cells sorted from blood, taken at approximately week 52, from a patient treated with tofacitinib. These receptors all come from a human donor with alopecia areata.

CDR3 sequence reads: CASSVVAGAGGYTF. CDR3 coding DNA: TGTGCCAGCAGCGTAGTGGCGGGTGCAGGCGGCTACACCTTC. The chain links TRBV9 to TRBJ1-2; D is ambiguous. This CDR3 is built from 14 residues. Germline V gene sequence: CDR1 SGDLS, CDR2 YYNGEE. V lost 0 bases to trimming and J lost 8 bases, with 14 bases between them.

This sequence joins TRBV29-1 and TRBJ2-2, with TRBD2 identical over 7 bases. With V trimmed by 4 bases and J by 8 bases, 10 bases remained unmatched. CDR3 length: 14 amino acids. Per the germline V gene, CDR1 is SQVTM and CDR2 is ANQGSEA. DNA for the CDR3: TGCAGCGTTGCCCAGGGAGGGAGTACTGGGGAGCTGTTTTTT. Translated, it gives CSVAQGGSTGELFF.

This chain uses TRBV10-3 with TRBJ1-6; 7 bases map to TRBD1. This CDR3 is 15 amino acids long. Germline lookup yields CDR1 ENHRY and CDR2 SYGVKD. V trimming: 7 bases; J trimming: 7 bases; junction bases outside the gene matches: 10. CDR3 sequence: CAIKGAREANSPLHF. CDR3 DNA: TGTGCCATCAAGGGGGCCCGGGAAGCGAATTCACCCCTCCACTTT.

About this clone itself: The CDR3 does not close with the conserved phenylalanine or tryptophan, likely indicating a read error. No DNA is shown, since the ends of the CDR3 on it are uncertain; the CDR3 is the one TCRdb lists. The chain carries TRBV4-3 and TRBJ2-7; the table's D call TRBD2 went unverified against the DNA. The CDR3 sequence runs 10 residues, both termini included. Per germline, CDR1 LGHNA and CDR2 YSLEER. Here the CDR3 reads CASSQEARDD.

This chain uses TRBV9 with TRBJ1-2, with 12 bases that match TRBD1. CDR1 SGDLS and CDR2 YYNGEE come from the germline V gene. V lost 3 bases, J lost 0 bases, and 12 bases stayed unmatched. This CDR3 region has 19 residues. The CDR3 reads CASSAQTFRDRGPNYGYTF. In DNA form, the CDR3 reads TGTGCCAGCAGCGCCCAAACATTCCGGGACAGGGGGCCTAACTATGGCTACACCTTC. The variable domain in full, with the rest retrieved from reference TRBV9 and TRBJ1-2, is DSGVTQTPKHLITATGQRVTLRCSPRSGDLSVYWYQQSLDQGLQFLIQYYNGEERAKGNILERFSAQQFPDLHSELNLSSLELGDSALYFCASSAQTFRDRGPNYGYTFGSGTRLTVV.

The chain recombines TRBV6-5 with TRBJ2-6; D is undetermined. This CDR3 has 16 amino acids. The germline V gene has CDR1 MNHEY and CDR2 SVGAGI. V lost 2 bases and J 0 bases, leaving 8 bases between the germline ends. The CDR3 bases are TGTGCCAGCAGTTACGGGTCAAACTCTGGGGCCAACGTCCTGACTTTC. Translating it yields CASSYGSNSGANVLTF.

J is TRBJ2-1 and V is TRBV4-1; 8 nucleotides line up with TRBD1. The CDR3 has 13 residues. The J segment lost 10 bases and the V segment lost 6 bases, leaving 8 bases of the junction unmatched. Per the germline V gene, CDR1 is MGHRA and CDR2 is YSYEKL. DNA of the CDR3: TGCGCCAGCAGTCGGACAGGGTCTAGGGAGCAGTTCTTC. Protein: CASSRTGSREQFF.

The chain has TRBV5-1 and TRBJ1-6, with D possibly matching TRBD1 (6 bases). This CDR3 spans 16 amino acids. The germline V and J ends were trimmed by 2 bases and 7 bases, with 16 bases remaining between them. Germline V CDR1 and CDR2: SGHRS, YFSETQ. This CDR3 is CASSLTPTGGNSPLHF. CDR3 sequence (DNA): TGCGCCAGCAGCTTAACACCTACGGGGGGCAATTCACCCCTCCACTTT. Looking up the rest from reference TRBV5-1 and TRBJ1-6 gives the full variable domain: KAGVTQTPRYLIKTRGQQVTLSCSPISGHRSVSWYQQTPGQGLQFLFEYFSETQRNKGNFPGRFSGRQFSNSRSEMNVSTLELGDSALYLCASSLTPTGGNSPLHFGNGTRLTVT.

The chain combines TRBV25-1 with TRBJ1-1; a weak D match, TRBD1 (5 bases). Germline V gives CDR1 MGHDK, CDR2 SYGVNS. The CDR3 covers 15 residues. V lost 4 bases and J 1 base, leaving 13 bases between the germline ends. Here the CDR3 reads CASSGLRTPNTEAFF. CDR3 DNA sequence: TGTGCCAGCAGTGGGCTCAGGACACCGAACACTGAAGCTTTCTTT.

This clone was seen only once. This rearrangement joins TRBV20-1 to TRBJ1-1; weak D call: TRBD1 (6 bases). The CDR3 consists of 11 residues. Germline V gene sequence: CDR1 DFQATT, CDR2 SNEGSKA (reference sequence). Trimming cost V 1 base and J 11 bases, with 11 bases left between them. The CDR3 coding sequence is TGCAGTGCTAGAGGAGGGGGGCGGGCTTTCTTT. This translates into CSARGGGRAFF.

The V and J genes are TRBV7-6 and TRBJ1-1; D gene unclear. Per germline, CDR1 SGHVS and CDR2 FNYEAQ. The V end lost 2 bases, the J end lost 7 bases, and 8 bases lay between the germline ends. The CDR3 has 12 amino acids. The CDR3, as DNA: TGTGCCAGCAGCTTATTTCTGGGTGAAGCTTTCTTT. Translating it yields CASSLFLGEAFF. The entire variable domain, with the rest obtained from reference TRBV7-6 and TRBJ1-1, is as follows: GAGVSQSPRYKVTKRGQDVALRCDPISGHVSLYWYRQALGQGPEFLTYFNYEAQQDKSGLPNDRFSAERPEGSISTLTIQRTEQRDSAMYRCASSLFLGEAFFGQGTRLTVV.

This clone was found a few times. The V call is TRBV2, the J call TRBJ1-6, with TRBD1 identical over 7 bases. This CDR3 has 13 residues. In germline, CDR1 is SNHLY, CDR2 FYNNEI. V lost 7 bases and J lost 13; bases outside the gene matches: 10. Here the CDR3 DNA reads TGTGCCAGCAAGGGCCAGGGGGTCTCGCCCCTCCACTTT. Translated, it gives CASKGQGVSPLHF.

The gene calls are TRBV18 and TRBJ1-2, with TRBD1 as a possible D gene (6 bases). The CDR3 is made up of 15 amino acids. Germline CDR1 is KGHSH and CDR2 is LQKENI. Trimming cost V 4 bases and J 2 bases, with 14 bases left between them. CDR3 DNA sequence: TGTGCCAGCTCACTTGGACGGGGGGCCAACTATGGCTACACCTTC. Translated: CASSLGRGANYGYTF. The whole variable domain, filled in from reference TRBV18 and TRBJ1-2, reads NAGVMQNPRHLVRRRGQEARLRCSPMKGHSHVYWYRQLPEEGLKFMVYLQKENIIDESGMPKERFSAEFPKEGPSILRIQQVVRGDSAAYFCASSLGRGANYGYTFGSGTRLTVV.

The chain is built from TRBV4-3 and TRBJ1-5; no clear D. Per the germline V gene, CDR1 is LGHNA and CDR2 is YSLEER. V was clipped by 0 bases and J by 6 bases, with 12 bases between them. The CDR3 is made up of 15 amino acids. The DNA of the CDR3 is TGCGCCAGCAGCCAAGAATTTGGGGAAATTCAGCCCCAGCATTTT. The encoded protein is CASSQEFGEIQPQHF.

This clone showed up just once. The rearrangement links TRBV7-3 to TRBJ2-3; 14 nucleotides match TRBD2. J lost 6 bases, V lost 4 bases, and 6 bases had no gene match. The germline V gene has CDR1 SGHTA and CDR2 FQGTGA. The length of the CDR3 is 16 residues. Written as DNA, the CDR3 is TGTGCCAGCAGCTCCGGACTAGCGGGGGGTGCTGATACGCAGTATTTT. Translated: CASSSGLAGGADTQYF.

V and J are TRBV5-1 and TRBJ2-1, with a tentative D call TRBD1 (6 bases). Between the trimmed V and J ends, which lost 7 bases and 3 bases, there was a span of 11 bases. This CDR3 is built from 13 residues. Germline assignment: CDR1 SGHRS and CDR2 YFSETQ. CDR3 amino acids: CASAMDSYNEQFF. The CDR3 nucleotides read TGCGCCAGCGCGATGGACAGCTACAATGAGCAGTTCTTC.

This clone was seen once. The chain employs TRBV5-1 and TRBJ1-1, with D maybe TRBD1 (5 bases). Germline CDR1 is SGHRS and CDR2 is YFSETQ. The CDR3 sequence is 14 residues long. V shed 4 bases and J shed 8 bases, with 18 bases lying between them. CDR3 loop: CASSLSRDRPEAFF. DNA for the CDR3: TGCGCCAGCAGCCTATCCCGCGACAGACCCGAAGCTTTCTTT.

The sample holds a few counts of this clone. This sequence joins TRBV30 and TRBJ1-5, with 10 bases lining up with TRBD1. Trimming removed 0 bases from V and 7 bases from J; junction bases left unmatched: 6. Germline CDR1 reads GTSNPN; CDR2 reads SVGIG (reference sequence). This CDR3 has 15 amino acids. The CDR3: CAWSVSDRGSQPQHF. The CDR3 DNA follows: TGTGCCTGGAGTGTCTCGGACAGGGGGTCACAGCCCCAGCATTTT.

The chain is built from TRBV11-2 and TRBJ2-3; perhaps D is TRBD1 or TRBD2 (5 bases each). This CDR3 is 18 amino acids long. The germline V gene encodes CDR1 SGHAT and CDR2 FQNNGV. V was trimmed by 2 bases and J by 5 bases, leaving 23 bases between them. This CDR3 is CASSLISRRDPRRDTQYF. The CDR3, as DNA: TGTGCCAGCAGCTTAATCTCCCGCCGGGACCCCCGCCGAGATACGCAGTATTTT.

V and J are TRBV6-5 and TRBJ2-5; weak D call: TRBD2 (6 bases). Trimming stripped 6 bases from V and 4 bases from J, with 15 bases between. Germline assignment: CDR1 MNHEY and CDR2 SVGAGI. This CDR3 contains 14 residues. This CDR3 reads CASSPREVRETQYF. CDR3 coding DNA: TGTGCCAGCAGCCCGAGGGAGGTGAGAGAGACCCAGTACTTC.

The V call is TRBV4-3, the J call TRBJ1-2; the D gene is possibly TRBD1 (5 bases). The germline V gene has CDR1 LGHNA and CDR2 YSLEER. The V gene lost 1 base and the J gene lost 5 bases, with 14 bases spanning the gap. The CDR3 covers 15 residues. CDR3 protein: CASSQVGGARYGYTF. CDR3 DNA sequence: TGCGCCAGCAGCCAAGTGGGAGGGGCACGGTATGGCTACACCTTC.

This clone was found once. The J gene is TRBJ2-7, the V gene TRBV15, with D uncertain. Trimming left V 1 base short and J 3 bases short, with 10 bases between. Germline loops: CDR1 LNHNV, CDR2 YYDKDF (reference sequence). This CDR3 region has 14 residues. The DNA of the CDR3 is TGTGCCACCAGCAGAGGTGGCGGACGCTACGAGCAGTACTTC. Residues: CATSRGGGRYEQYF.

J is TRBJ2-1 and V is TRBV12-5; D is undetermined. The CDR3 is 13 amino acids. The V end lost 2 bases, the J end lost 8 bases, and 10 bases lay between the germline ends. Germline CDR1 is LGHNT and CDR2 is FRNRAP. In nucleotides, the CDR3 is TGTGCTAGTGGTTTGAGAGGTCTGGATGAGCAGTTCTTC. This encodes CASGLRGLDEQFF. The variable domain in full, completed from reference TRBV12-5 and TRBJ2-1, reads DARVTQTPRHKVTEMGQEVTMRCQPILGHNTVFWYRQTMMQGLELLAYFRNRAPLDDSGMPKDRFSAEMPDATLATLKIQPSEPRDSAVYFCASGLRGLDEQFFGPGTRLTVL.

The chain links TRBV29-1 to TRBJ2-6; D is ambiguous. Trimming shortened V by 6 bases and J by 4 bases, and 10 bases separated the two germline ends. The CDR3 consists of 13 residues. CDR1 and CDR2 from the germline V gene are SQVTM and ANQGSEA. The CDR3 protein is CSVTISGANVLTF. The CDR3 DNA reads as TGCAGCGTCACCATCTCGGGGGCCAACGTCCTGACTTTC.

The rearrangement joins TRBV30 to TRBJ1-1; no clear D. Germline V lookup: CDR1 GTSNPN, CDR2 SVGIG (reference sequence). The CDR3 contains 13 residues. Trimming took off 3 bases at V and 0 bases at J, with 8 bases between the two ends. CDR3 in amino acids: CAWRDLLNTEAFF. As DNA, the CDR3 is TGTGCCTGGAGGGATCTGTTGAACACTGAAGCTTTCTTT.

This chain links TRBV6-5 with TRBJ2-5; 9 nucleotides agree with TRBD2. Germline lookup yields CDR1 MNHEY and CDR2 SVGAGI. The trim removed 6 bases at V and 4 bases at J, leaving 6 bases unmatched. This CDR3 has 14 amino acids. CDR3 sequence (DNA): TGTGCCAGCAGGGAATTAGCGGGGGCAGAGACCCAGTACTTC. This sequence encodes CASRELAGAETQYF.